The sequence of this T cell receptor (beta chain) was determined in a study of blood T cell repertoires in COVID-19. The overall study: Italy, Spain and the United States were the sources of the convalescent and acute COVID-19 samples. The analysed material was cDNA or gDNA that came from T cells, B-cell-depleted T cells, or PBMCs.

In the source study's methods: Estimation of nucleated cell counts was performed using reference gene primer amplification. The method was immunoSEQ multiplex PCR; TCRdb's version includes in-frame clones alone and lacks a portion of them. That table supplies the V and J calls and clone size; D and trimming were determined from the DNA. The sample includes roughly 100,000 clones, roughly 80% of them seen just once. CDR1 LGHNA and CDR2 YSLEER come from the germline V gene. This CDR3 is built from 15 residues. Trimming at V came to 5 bases and at J to 0 bases, leaving 6 bases not matched to a gene. Sequenced: peripheral blood. V gene TRBV4-3 combines with J gene TRBJ1-2, with 7 bases matching TRBD1. The TCR sequence derives from a man older than 75 with active or convalescent COVID-19. Here the CDR3 reads CASSDTGTANYGYTF. The CDR3 DNA is TGCGCCAGCAGCGATACCGGGACAGCTAACTATGGCTACACCTTC.